This TCR beta chain comes out of a study of graft-versus-host responses after intestinal transplantation. About the research overall: The study gave all recipients anti-thymocyte globulin induction, then tacrolimus and steroids for roughly 3 years. Overall study results and limits: Patients who carried graft-donor T cell macrochimerism also had high graft-versus-host to host-versus-graft clonal ratios in their allografts. GvH clones detected in recipient marrow included some appearing first in ileum or blood. Researchers found peak circulating GvH clone levels linked to early post-transplant HvG declines.

The protocol was immunoSEQ multiplex PCR, while the TCRdb copy is restricted to in-frame clones and leaves out a portion. The table includes about 100,000 clones, roughly nine tenths detected once. Concerning this clone: The antigen remains unidentified.

This receptor was identified in a human donor who was the organ donor for an intestinal transplant. The sample in question was unstimulated CD4+ T cells sorted from spleen or lymph node cells, obtained before transplant.

Written as DNA, the CDR3 is TGCGCCAGCAGCTTCAGTAATGAAAAACTGTTTTTT. It codes for CASSFSNEKLFF. The V gene is TRBV5-1, the J gene TRBJ1-4; no clear D. V lost 2 bases to trimming and J lost 4 bases, with 3 bases between them. The CDR3 loop spans 12 amino acids. The germline V gene encodes CDR1 SGHRS and CDR2 YFSETQ.